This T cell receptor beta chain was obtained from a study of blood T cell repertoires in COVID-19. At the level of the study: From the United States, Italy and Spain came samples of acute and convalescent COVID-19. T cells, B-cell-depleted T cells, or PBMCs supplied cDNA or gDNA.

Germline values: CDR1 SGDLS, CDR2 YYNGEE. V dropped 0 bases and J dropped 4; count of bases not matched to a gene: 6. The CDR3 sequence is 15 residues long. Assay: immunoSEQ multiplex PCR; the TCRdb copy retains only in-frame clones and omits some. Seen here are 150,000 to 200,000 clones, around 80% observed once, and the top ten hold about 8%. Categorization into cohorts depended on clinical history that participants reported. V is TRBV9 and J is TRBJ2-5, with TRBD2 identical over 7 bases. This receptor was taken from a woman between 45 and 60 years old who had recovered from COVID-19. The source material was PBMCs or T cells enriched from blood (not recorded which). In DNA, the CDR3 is TGTGCCAGCAGCGTAGTCGGCGGGGGATCAGAGACCCAGTACTTC. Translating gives CASSVVGGGSETQYF.